A selection of T cell receptor beta chains follows, all from one sample in a study of T cell responses to AZD1222 COVID-19 vaccine. Here immunoSEQ multiplex PCR was the method, and the copy in TCRdb shows in-frame clones only, minus some. The sample records over 100,000 clones, approximately 86% being singletons. Sequenced material: peripheral blood, taken on day 0 of AZD1222 vaccination. The receptors stem from an adult in good health. Each CDR3 is given without its conserved first and last residue.

>TRBV28|TRBJ1-5
ASSLSGIGGRNNQPQH
>TRBV19|TRBJ2-3
ASSMRLVPDTQY
>TRBV12-5|TRBJ2-5
ASGRGLAGGTEETQY
>TRBV7-2|TRBJ2-7
ASSLGWAAAHEQY
>TRBV5-1|TRBJ2-1
ASSSAPGGLYNEQF
>TRBV30|TRBJ2-3
AYRVSSTTDTQY
>TRBV9|TRBJ2-3
ASSRIAGPPQY
>TRBV7-2|TRBJ1-1
ASQKGVNTEAF
>TRBV29-1|TRBJ1-1
SVEDQGEELEAF
>TRBV19|TRBJ2-5
ASRGQGEETQY
>TRBV7-9|TRBJ2-3
ASTGTGGDLSTDTQY
>TRBV4-1|TRBJ2-3
ASSQDMVGTQY
>TRBV18|TRBJ1-3
ASSPRGLEGNTIY
>TRBV2|TRBJ1-3
ASSGQGSGNTIY
>TRBV20-1|TRBJ2-5
SASLARTEETQY